The source of this T cell receptor beta chain is a study of T cell responses to AZD1222 COVID-19 vaccine. Regarding the study as a whole: Donor demographics were predominantly white British with a female majority; clonal diversity may be underestimated. Reportedly, nearly half the spike-specific TCRs target unmutated variant regions. Baseline serology detected seropositivity in only five or six AZD1222 recipients. Samples come after the peak T cell response, not at day 14.

Trimming shortened V by 4 bases and J by 5 bases, and 20 bases separated the two germline ends. This CDR3 is built from 16 residues. Germline V gene lookup returns CDR1 SGHVS and CDR2 FQNEAQ. Data came from immunoSEQ multiplex PCR; TCRdb stores just in-frame clones and leaves some out. The sample has 100,000 to 150,000 clones; under 90% are singletons. Notes on this clone: What it binds is not known.

This sequence originates from an adult in good health. The sample was peripheral blood, taken on day 0 of AZD1222 vaccination. This chain joins TRBV7-8 and TRBJ1-1; possible D gene TRBD1, 5 bases. The CDR3 bases are TGTGCCAGCAGCTCCGCCCTTCGGCCCGGGGGTACTGAAGCTTTCTTT. The encoded protein is CASSSALRPGGTEAFF.